The 25 T cell receptor beta chains reported below all come from one sample, sequenced in a study of T cell clonality in common variable immunodeficiency. Data came from immunoSEQ multiplex PCR; TCRdb stores just in-frame clones and leaves some out. Listed for the sample are under 65,000 clones, none seen a single time. The sequenced sample consisted of peripheral blood mononuclear cells. Every receptor here comes from a person aged 18-70 years in good health.

This clone was seen at least ten times. The sequenced fragment ends 3 residues before the CDR3 boundary, so the rest is inferred from the germline J gene. J is TRBJ1-1 and V is TRBV30, with 7 bases identical to TRBD1. Germline V gives CDR1 GTSNPN, CDR2 SVGIG (reference sequence). CDR3 length equals 13 residues. Trimming cost V 5 bases and J 2 bases; bases outside gene matches: 5. The CDR3 sequence: CAWEDRRNTEAFF. CDR3 bases read: TGTGCCTGGGAGGACAGGAGAAACACTGAA.

There are many counts of this clone. Read coverage stops 3 residues before the CDR3 terminus; the germline J gene supplies the remainder. The genes are TRBV7-9 and TRBJ1-3; D perhaps matches TRBD1 (6 bases). CDR3 length: 14 amino acids. From germline, CDR1 is SEHNR and CDR2 FQNEAQ (reference sequence). V was pared by 8 bases and J by 0 bases, with 11 bases between. The CDR3 spells CASGQSGSGNTIYF. The part of the CDR3 DNA that was read is TGTGCCAGCGGACAGTCCGGCTCTGGAAACACC.

Many counts were recorded for this clone. The read falls 3 residues short of the CDR3 end, and the missing part is taken from the germline J gene. The V call is TRBV7-2, the J call TRBJ1-4, with D possibly matching TRBD1 (5 bases). The CDR3 covers 14 residues. Per the germline V gene, CDR1 is SGHTA and CDR2 is FQGNSA. CDR3 amino acids: CASSPTGDGSPLFF. CDR3 DNA, as far as it was read: TGTGCCAGCAGCCCCACGGGGGATGGATCACCA.

This clone was counted many times. The sequenced fragment ends 3 residues before the CDR3 boundary, so the rest is inferred from the germline J gene. The chain recombines TRBV9 with TRBJ2-2; 13 bases are shared with TRBD2. Per germline, CDR1 SGDLS and CDR2 YYNGEE. There are 18 residues in the CDR3. The V segment lost 3 bases and the J segment 2 bases; nucleotides outside the gene matches: 7. The part of the CDR3 DNA that was read is TGTGCCAGCAGCGCCAGACTAGCGGGAGGTCCCAACACCGGGGAG. Encoded protein: CASSARLAGGPNTGE. The full CDR3 is CASSARLAGGPNTGELFF.

This clone was counted only a few times. The read ends 3 residues shy of where the CDR3 ends; the end is completed using the germline J gene. This chain connects TRBV18 to TRBJ2-2; 7 bases are shared with TRBD1. This CDR3 is 15 amino acids long. Per germline, CDR1 KGHSH and CDR2 LQKENI. Partial CDR3 DNA: TGTGCCAGCGCCAACAGGGGAAGCGGCGATTCACCG. This translates into CASANRGSGDSP. The whole CDR3 protein reads CASANRGSGDSPLFF.

This clone has ten or more counts. The DNA ends 3 residues before the CDR3 does, and the rest of the CDR3 is filled in from the germline J gene. The chain carries TRBV20-1 and TRBJ1-2, with 8 bases that match TRBD1. The CDR3 is 15 amino acids. Per germline, CDR1 DFQATT and CDR2 SNEGSKA (reference sequence). CDR3 sequence: CSAEKTAGGLGGYTF. The covered CDR3 bases are TGCAGTGCTGAAAAGACAGCAGGGGGCTTGGGCGGC.

This clone was seen repeatedly, ten times or more. The read ends 3 residues early relative to the CDR3; the germline J gene fills the gap. V usage is TRBV6-2 or TRBV6-3 and J usage is TRBJ2-3, with TRBD2 matching over 8 bases. Trimming cost V 7 bases and J 4 bases; bases outside gene matches: 7. Germline CDR1 is MNHEY and CDR2 is SVGEGT. The CDR3 is 14 residues long. CDR3 DNA, as far as it was read: TGTGCCAGCACAAACGGGGGGGCTGCAGATACG. As protein: CASTNGGAADT. The full CDR3 reads CASTNGGAADTQYF.

This clone was recorded many times. The CDR3 goes on 3 residues after the read ends, and that part is filled in from the germline J gene. V gene TRBV5-1 combines with J gene TRBJ2-4, with unresolved D. The CDR3 sequence is 13 residues long. CDR1 and CDR2 from the germline V gene are SGHRS and YFSETQ. The CDR3 spells CASSLVGQETQYF. The sequenced CDR3 bases are TGCGCCAGCAGCTTGGTGGGCCAAGAGACT.

This clone has ten or more counts. The sequence runs out 3 residues before the end of the CDR3; the remainder is reconstructed from the germline J gene. The chain carries TRBV18 and TRBJ1-1, with 9 nucleotides matching TRBD1. V dropped 3 bases and J dropped 0; count of bases not matched to a gene: 2. The CDR3 covers 15 residues. CDR1 KGHSH and CDR2 LQKENI come from the germline V gene. The DNA read from the CDR3 is TGTGCCAGCTCACCCGACAGGGGGATGAACACTGAA. Amino acid sequence: CASSPDRGMNTE. In full, the CDR3 is CASSPDRGMNTEAFF.

This clone appeared many times. The CDR3 goes on 3 residues after the read ends, and that part is filled in from the germline J gene. The chain has TRBV19 and TRBJ1-2, with 8 bases that match TRBD1. CDR1 is LNHDA, CDR2 SQIVND, per germline (reference sequence). The CDR3 runs to 16 residues. With V trimmed by 6 bases and J by 3 bases, 12 bases remained unmatched. The part of the CDR3 DNA that was read is TGTGCCAGTAGAATAACCGGGACAGGCGGTTACTATGGC. Translation: CASRITGTGGYYG. The full-length CDR3 reads as CASRITGTGGYYGYTF.

This clone was found many times. The read ends 3 residues early relative to the CDR3; the germline J gene fills the gap. This chain uses TRBV10-1 with TRBJ2-3; 9 bases fit TRBD2. Germline V gene data show CDR1 as WNHNN and CDR2 as SYGVQD (reference sequence). This CDR3 is built from 16 residues. The ends lost 0 bases at V and 4 bases at J; junction bases unmatched: 5. The CDR3 bases that were read are TGCGCCAGCAGTGAGTCGATAGCGGGAGTTTCAGATACG. It translates to CASSESIAGVSDT. Given in full, the CDR3 is CASSESIAGVSDTQYF.

This clone was recorded at least ten times. The read falls 3 residues short of the CDR3 end, and the missing part is taken from the germline J gene. This chain joins TRBV30 and TRBJ1-1; TRBD1 aligns across 9 bases. CDR1 and CDR2 (germline): GTSNPN, SVGIG (reference sequence). Unmatched junction bases numbered 0, after V lost 1 base and J lost 3 bases. The CDR3 extends over 13 amino acids. Partial CDR3 DNA: TGTGCCTGGAGTGGGACAGGGGACACTGAA. It translates to CAWSGTGDTE. The full CDR3 reads CAWSGTGDTEAFF.

This clone was detected ten times or more. The read ends 3 residues before the CDR3 terminus; that terminus is restored from the germline J gene. This chain uses TRBV5-6 with TRBJ2-5, with TRBD1 identical over 11 bases. Losses at the gene ends were 2 bases for V and 4 bases for J; bases not matched to a gene: 4. The CDR3 runs to 15 residues. Per germline, CDR1 SGHDT and CDR2 YYEEEE. The covered CDR3 bases are TGTGCCAGCAGCTTAGCCGGGACAGGGGGAGAGACC. It is translated as CASSLAGTGGET. The full CDR3 is CASSLAGTGGETQYF.

This clone has a count of ten or more. With the read ending 3 residues before the CDR3 end, the germline J gene is used to fill in that end. The chain combines TRBV6-1 with TRBJ2-1, with D maybe TRBD1 (7 bases). Germline CDR1 and CDR2: MNHNS and SASEGT. The CDR3 is 17 residues long. V was pared by 2 bases and J by 4 bases, with 18 bases between. CDR3 sequence reads: CASSEWGGRGRYNEQFF. Incomplete CDR3 DNA: TGTGCCAGCAGTGAATGGGGTGGCAGGGGGAGGTACAATGAG.

This clone was seen at least ten times. With the read ending 3 residues before the CDR3 end, the germline J gene is used to fill in that end. This chain uses TRBV2 with TRBJ2-7; a possible D gene is TRBD2 (5 bases). The V end was cut by 2 bases, the J end by 3 bases, with 20 bases between. This CDR3 has 17 amino acids. Germline CDR1 and CDR2: SNHLY and FYNNEI. CDR3 residues: CASSEFASQGTYYEQYF. CDR3 DNA (partial): TGTGCCAGCAGTGAATTCGCTAGCCAAGGTACATACTACGAG.

This clone was detected ten times or more. The missing CDR3 end, 3 residues past where the read stops, is filled in from the germline J gene. The rearrangement links TRBV5-1 to TRBJ2-5, with 7 bases aligning to TRBD1. The CDR3 sequence is 15 residues long. Germline V gene lookup returns CDR1 SGHRS and CDR2 YFSETQ. V was clipped by 2 bases and J by 3 bases; unmatched bases: 7. The CDR3 reads CASSFLPGQKETQYF. The DNA read from the CDR3 is TGCGCCAGCAGCTTCCTCCCGGGACAGAAAGAGACC.

This clone was picked up many times. The CDR3 is cut off 3 residues early in the read; its end comes from the germline J gene. J is TRBJ2-3 and V is TRBV5-1; 12 nucleotides line up with TRBD2. CDR1 and CDR2 (germline): SGHRS, YFSETQ. The junction had 5 bases not matched to a gene; V was cut back by 5 bases and J by 1 base. The CDR3 consists of 16 residues. CDR3 bases read: TGCGCCAGCAGAGCGGGACTAGCGGGTCGCACAGATACG. It translates to CASRAGLAGRTDT. The whole CDR3 is CASRAGLAGRTDTQYF.

This clone has only a few counts. The observed sequence ends 3 residues before the CDR3 terminus, with the missing tail filled in from the germline J gene. The rearrangement links TRBV10-3 to TRBJ2-5; 12 bases line up with TRBD2. The CDR3 is 16 residues long. After removal of 0 bases from V and 7 bases from J, the junction contained 6 bases not matched to a gene. Germline-derived CDR1 and CDR2 are ENHRY and SYGVKD. The CDR3 bases that were read are TGTGCCATCAGTGAGTCGAGACTAGCGGGAGAGGTGACC. Translated: CAISESRLAGEVT. The whole CDR3 is CAISESRLAGEVTQYF.

This clone was observed many times. The CDR3 spells CASSQDPSLAVGELFF. The DNA read from the CDR3 is TGCGCCAGCAGCCAAGATCCCAGTCTAGCGGTCGGGGAG. The rearrangement uses TRBV4-1 and TRBJ2-2; 7 bases are shared with TRBD2. The read halts 3 residues ahead of the CDR3 end, with the missing end drawn from the germline J gene. The CDR3 extends over 16 amino acids. Looked up from germline, CDR1 is MGHRA and CDR2 is YSYEKL. V gave up 0 bases and J gave up 7 bases; unmatched junction bases: 8.

This clone was seen many times. The read terminates 3 residues before the CDR3 end, so the remaining end is supplied by the germline J gene. The chain recombines TRBV6-2 or TRBV6-3 with TRBJ1-1, with D tentatively TRBD1 (6 bases). Between the trimmed V and J ends, which lost 5 bases and 5 bases, there was a span of 12 bases. The CDR3 contains 13 residues. Germline loops: CDR1 MNHEY, CDR2 SVGEGT. CDR3 DNA (partial): TGTGCCAGCAGTGATAGTCAGGGGACTGAA. Residues: CASSDSQGTE. The CDR3, in full, reads CASSDSQGTEAFF.

There are a few counts of this clone. The part of the CDR3 DNA that was read is TGTGCCAGCAGCAAGACAGGCAGCTCCTACAATGAC. As protein: CASSKTGSSYND. The entire CDR3 reads CASSKTGSSYNDYTF. The J gene is TRBJ1-2, the V gene TRBV7-9; tentative D call: TRBD1 (6 bases). The read gets to within 3 residues of the CDR3 end, and the germline J gene fills in the rest. CDR3 length: 15 amino acids. Germline CDR1 reads SEHNR; CDR2 reads FQNEAQ (reference sequence).

This clone was detected many times. The read halts 3 residues ahead of the CDR3 end, with the missing end drawn from the germline J gene. J is TRBJ1-4 and V is TRBV7-9; 7 bases are shared with TRBD1. This CDR3 region has 14 residues. Per the germline V gene, CDR1 is SEHNR and CDR2 is FQNEAQ (reference sequence). The junction had 7 bases not matched to a gene; V was cut back by 6 bases and J by 6 bases. CDR3 protein: CASSSDRVHEKLFF. CDR3 DNA (partial): TGTGCCAGCAGTTCCGACAGGGTACATGAAAAA.

A few counts support this clone. The CDR3 goes on 3 residues after the read ends, and that part is filled in from the germline J gene. The V call is TRBV30, the J call TRBJ1-2; the D gene is possibly TRBD1 (6 bases). The CDR3 covers 13 residues. Germline assignment: CDR1 GTSNPN and CDR2 SVGIG (reference sequence). The CDR3: CACLRDTRYDYTF. CDR3 DNA (partial): TGTGCCTGCCTCCGGGACACCCGCTACGAC.

This clone was seen at least ten times. The read terminates 3 residues ahead of where the CDR3 ends, so the germline J gene completes it. V gene TRBV4-1 combines with J gene TRBJ2-5; 12 bases map to TRBD1. V dropped 5 bases and J dropped 4; count of bases not matched to a gene: 5. Germline values: CDR1 MGHRA, CDR2 YSYEKL. This CDR3 is 15 amino acids long. The CDR3 sequence: CASSGGQGALETQYF. The sequenced part of the CDR3 DNA is TGCGCCAGCAGCGGGGGACAGGGGGCTTTAGAGACC.

Remarks on this clone: The CDR3 end falls 3 residues outside the read, so it is completed with the germline J gene. The chain combines TRBV19 with TRBJ2-4, with D unclear. Germline assignment: CDR1 LNHDA and CDR2 SQIVND (reference sequence). The CDR3 runs to 13 residues. The chain's CDR3 is CASRDQVFYGQYF. The sequenced part of the CDR3 DNA is TGTGCCAGTAGGGATCAGGTTTTCTATGGT.